This T cell receptor (beta chain) was identified in a study of response to subunit inactivated influenza vaccine. Study results and caveats: The study's authors posited that every seasonal influenza vaccination enlists few new T cells.

This clonotype appeared a few times. Antigen specificity is unknown. Per germline, CDR1 DFQATT and CDR2 SNEGSKA (reference sequence). The CDR3 runs 14 residues. V was clipped by 6 bases and J by 5 bases; unmatched bases: 9. TCRdb passed the RT-PCR reads through MiXCR, listing each CDR3 protein once. The table records a few hundred thousand distinct CDR3 sequences, 14% of them present only once. The origin of this receptor is a middle-aged man who received an inactivated influenza vaccine. This chain connects TRBV20-1 to TRBJ2-2; 7 nucleotides match TRBD2. The sequences come from PBMCs from blood, collected 11 to 12 days after vaccination. The CDR3 sequence is CSAKAASGTGELFF. CDR3 DNA: TGCAGTGCCAAGGCGGCTAGCGGTACCGGGGAGCTGTTTTTT.